This T cell receptor beta chain was found in a study of blood T cell repertoires in COVID-19. The CDR3 spans 12 residues. V dropped 4 bases and J dropped 3 bases, with 7 bases sitting between them. Per the germline V gene, CDR1 is SGDLS and CDR2 is YYNGEE. This clone was observed a single time. Original handling: Scientists estimated how many nucleated cells there were by amplifying reference gene primers. TCRdb keeps only in-frame clones here, not all; method: immunoSEQ multiplex PCR. V and J calls and clone size are those listed in that table; D and trimming were worked out from the DNA. This sample has some 210,000 clones, with almost 85% found just once.

The chain joins TRBV9 to TRBJ1-1, with D possibly being TRBD1 (5 bases). The receptor comes from a woman aged 45-65 years with active or convalescent COVID-19. The sample comprised peripheral blood. CDR3 sequence (DNA): TGTGCCAGCAGCCAGGGATACACTGAAGCTTTCTTT. This gives the protein CASSQGYTEAFF.